Below, 6 T cell receptor beta chains from the same sample are listed, as sequenced in a study of T cell responses to AZD1222 COVID-19 vaccine. Some clones are missing from TCRdb's copy, which holds only in-frame ones; the method was immunoSEQ multiplex PCR. The data contain about 93,000 clones, roughly 89% of them singletons. Sample: peripheral blood, taken on day 0 of MenACWY control vaccination. Receptors were obtained from an adult in good health.

A remark on this clone: At one end the junction does not follow the germline gene, possibly because of a read error. The chain couples TRBV6-2 or TRBV6-3 to TRBJ1-2, with 7 bases that match TRBD1. Per the germline V gene, CDR1 is MNHEY and CDR2 is SVGEGT. There are 16 residues in the CDR3. CDR3 DNA sequence: TGTGCCAGCAGTTACTCTTCGACAGGGCCTAAATATGGCTACACCTTC. Translated, it gives CASSYSSTGPKYGYTF.

CDR3 region: CASSLGGSRTEAFF. CDR3 sequence (DNA): TGTGCCAGCAGCTTAGGGGGGAGCCGCACTGAAGCTTTCTTT. The rearrangement links TRBV7-3 to TRBJ1-1; D might be TRBD1 (5 bases). The V end lost 2 bases, the J end lost 4 bases, and 11 bases lay between the germline ends. The germline CDR1 and CDR2 sequences are SGHTA and FQGTGA. This CDR3 region has 14 residues.

V gene TRBV30 combines with J gene TRBJ1-5; TRBD1 aligns across 8 bases. The CDR3 extends over 14 amino acids. The germline V gene has CDR1 GTSNPN and CDR2 SVGIG (reference sequence). Trimming took 2 bases from V and 7 from J; bases not matched to a gene: 7. This CDR3 is CAWSHRGGRQPQHF. The CDR3 coding sequence is TGTGCCTGGAGTCACAGGGGGGGACGACAGCCCCAGCATTTT.

The V gene is TRBV11-2, the J gene TRBJ2-3; 9 bases agree with TRBD2. The CDR3 sequence is 16 residues long. In germline, CDR1 is SGHAT, CDR2 FQNNGV. V dropped 4 bases and J dropped 1; count of bases not matched to a gene: 6. DNA for the CDR3: TGTGCCAGCAGCTCTTTCTTAGCGGGGGGCACAGATACGCAGTATTTT. Translating it yields CASSSFLAGGTDTQYF.

V gene TRBV4-1 combines with J gene TRBJ2-7, with 14 positions matching TRBD2. CDR3 length equals 17 residues. Trimming cost V 3 bases and J 4 bases; bases outside gene matches: 8. CDR1 MGHRA and CDR2 YSYEKL come from the germline V gene. This CDR3 reads CASSHNSGLAGEYEQYF. The CDR3 DNA follows: TGCGCCAGCAGCCACAACTCGGGACTAGCGGGGGAGTACGAGCAGTACTTC.

The chain combines TRBV6-2 or TRBV6-3 with TRBJ2-3, with D perhaps assigned TRBD1 or TRBD2 (5 bases each). The V gene's germline CDR1 is MNHEY and CDR2 SVGEGT. CDR3 length equals 17 residues. V lost 5 bases to trimming and J lost 2 bases, with 20 bases between them. The CDR3 spells CASSASPVWGYTDTQYF. The CDR3 DNA reads TGTGCCAGCAGTGCTAGCCCAGTTTGGGGCTACACAGATACGCAGTATTTT.